This record concerns one T cell receptor (beta chain) sequence. Within the sample, other DNA sequences also encode this same CDR3. The data derive from a study of cytomegalovirus exposure and HLA in healthy donors. The PCR had 60 Vbeta and 13 Jbeta primers. Repertoires were generated with immunoSEQ multiplex PCR, while TCRdb's copy carries only in-frame clones and drops some. The sample lists about 140,000 clones; roughly 77% were seen once. This clonotype was sampled from a woman between 25 and 40 years old in good health and CMV-seronegative. Sequences were obtained from PBMCs.

The CDR3 region is CASTPGNYGYTF. DNA for the CDR3: TGTGCCAGCACTCCGGGGAACTATGGCTACACCTTC. The V call is TRBV6-1, the J call TRBJ1-2; D is uncertain. Germline loops: CDR1 MNHNS, CDR2 SASEGT. V was pared by 7 bases and J by 2 bases, with 8 bases between. The CDR3 covers 12 residues.